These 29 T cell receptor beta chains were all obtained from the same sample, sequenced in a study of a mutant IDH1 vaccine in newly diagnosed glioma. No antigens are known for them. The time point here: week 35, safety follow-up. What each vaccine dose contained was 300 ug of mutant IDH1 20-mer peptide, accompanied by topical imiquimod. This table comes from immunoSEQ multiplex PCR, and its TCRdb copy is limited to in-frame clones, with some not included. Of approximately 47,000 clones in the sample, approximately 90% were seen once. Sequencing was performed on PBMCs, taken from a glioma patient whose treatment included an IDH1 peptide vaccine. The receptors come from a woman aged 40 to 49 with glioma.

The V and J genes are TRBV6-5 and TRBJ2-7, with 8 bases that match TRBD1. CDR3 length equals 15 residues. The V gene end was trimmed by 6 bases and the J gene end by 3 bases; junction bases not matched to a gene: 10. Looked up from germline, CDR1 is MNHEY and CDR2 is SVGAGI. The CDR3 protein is CASRPGQGLRYEQYF. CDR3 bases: TGTGCCAGCAGGCCAGGACAGGGACTCCGCTACGAGCAGTACTTC.

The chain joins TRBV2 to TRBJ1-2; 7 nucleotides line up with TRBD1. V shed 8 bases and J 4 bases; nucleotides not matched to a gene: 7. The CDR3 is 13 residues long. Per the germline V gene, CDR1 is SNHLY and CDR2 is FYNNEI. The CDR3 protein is CASSGQDPYGYTF. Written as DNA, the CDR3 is TGTGCCAGCTCCGGACAGGACCCCTATGGCTACACCTTC.

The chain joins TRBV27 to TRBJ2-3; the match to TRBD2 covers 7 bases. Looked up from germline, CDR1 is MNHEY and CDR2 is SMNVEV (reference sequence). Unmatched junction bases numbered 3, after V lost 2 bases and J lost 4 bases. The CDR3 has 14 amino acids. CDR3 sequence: CASSLGGGSDTQYF. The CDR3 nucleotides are TGTGCCAGCAGTTTAGGGGGGGGGTCAGATACGCAGTATTTT.

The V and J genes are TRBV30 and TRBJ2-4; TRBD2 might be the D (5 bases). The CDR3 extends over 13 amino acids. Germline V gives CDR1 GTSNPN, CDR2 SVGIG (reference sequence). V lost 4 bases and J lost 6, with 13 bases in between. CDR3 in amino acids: CAWTVGAPNIQYF. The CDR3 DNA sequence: TGTGCCTGGACGGTGGGAGCCCCAAACATTCAGTACTTC.

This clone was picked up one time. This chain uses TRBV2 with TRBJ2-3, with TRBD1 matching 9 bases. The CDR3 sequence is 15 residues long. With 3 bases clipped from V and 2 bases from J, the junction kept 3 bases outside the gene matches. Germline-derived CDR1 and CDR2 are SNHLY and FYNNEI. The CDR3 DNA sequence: TGTGCCAGCAGTGAGGACAGGGGCCCCACAGATACGCAGTATTTT. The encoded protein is CASSEDRGPTDTQYF. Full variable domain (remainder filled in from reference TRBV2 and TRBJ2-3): EPEVTQTPSHQVTQMGQEVILRCVPISNHLYFYWYRQILGQKVEFLVSFYNNEISEKSEIFDDQFSVERPDGSNFTLKIRSTKLEDSAMYFCASSEDRGPTDTQYFGPGTRLTVL.

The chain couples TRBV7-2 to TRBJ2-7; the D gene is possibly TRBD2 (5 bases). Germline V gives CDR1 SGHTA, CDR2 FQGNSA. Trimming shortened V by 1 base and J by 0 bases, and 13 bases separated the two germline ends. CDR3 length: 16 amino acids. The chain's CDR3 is CASSLESGSLSYEQYF. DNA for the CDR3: TGTGCCAGCAGCTTAGAATCGGGGTCCCTCTCCTACGAGCAGTACTTC.

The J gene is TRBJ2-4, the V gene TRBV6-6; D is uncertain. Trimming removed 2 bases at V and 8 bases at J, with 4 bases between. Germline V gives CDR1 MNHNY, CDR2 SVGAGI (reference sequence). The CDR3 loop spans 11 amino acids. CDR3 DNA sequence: TGTGCCAGCAGTTACGGTGACATTCAGTACTTC. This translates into CASSYGDIQYF.

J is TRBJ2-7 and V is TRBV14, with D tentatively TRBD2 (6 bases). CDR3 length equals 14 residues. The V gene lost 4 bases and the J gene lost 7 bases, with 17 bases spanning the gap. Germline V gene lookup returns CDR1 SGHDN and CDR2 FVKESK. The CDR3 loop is CASSPWTGDLEQYF. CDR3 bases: TGTGCCAGCAGCCCCTGGACGGGGGATTTGGAGCAGTACTTC. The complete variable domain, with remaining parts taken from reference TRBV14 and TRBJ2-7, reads EAGVTQFPSHSVIEKGQTVTLRCDPISGHDNLYWYRRVMGKEIKFLLHFVKESKQDESGMPNNRFLAERTGGTYSTLKVQPAELEDSGVYFCASSPWTGDLEQYFGPGTRLTVT.

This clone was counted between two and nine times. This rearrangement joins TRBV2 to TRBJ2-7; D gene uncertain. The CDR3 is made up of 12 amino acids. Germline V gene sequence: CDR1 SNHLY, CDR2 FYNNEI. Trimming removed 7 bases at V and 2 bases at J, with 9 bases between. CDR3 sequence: CASKVGTYEQYF. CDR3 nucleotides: TGTGCCAGCAAGGTAGGGACCTACGAGCAGTACTTC.

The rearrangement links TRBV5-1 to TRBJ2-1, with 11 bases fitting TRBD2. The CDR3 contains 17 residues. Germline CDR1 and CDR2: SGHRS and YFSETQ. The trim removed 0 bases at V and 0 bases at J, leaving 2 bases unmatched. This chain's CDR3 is CASSLGLAGFSYNEQFF. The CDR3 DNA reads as TGCGCCAGCAGCTTGGGACTAGCGGGATTCTCCTACAATGAGCAGTTCTTC.

Here the CDR3 reads CASSPLETGTQGKGYTF. The CDR3 region has the DNA TGTGCCAGCTCACCCCTCGAAACCGGGACTCAGGGGAAAGGCTACACCTTC. J is TRBJ1-2 and V is TRBV18, with D possibly being TRBD1 (6 bases). The germline V and J ends were trimmed by 3 bases and 8 bases, with 25 bases remaining between them. CDR1 is KGHSH, CDR2 LQKENI, per germline. The CDR3 has 17 residues.

This CDR3 is CAWRRPGLAGGPNPNEQFF. Written as DNA, the CDR3 is TGTGCCTGGAGGAGGCCCGGACTAGCGGGAGGGCCAAACCCCAATGAGCAGTTCTTC. This chain joins TRBV30 and TRBJ2-1; 15 bases are shared with TRBD2. Per germline, CDR1 GTSNPN and CDR2 SVGIG (reference sequence). Germline trimming cut 3 bases from V and 6 bases from J; bases unmatched to any gene: 15. The CDR3 contains 19 residues.

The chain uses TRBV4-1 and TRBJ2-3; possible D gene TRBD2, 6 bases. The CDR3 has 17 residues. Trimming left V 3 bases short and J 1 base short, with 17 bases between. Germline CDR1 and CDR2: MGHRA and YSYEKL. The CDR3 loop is CASSHGPGLSRTDTQYF. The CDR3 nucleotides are TGCGCCAGCAGCCACGGACCGGGACTTTCACGCACAGATACGCAGTATTTT.

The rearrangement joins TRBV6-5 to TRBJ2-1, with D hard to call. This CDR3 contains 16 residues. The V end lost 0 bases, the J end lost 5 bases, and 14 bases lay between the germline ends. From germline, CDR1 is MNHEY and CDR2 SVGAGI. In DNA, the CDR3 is TGTGCCAGCAGTTACTCGGGTTTCACGCAGCACAATGAGCAGTTCTTC. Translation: CASSYSGFTQHNEQFF.

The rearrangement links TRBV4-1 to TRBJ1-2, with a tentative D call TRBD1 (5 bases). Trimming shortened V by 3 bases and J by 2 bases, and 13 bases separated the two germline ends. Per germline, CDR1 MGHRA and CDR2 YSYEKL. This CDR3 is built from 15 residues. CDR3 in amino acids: CASSQSTGDNYGYTF. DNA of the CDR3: TGCGCCAGCAGCCAGTCAACAGGAGACAACTATGGCTACACCTTC.

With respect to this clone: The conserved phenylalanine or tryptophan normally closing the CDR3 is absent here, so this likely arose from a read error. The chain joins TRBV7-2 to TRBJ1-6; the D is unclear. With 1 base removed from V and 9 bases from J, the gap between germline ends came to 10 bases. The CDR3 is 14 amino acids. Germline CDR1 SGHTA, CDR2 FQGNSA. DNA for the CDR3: TGTGCCAGCAGCTTAGGGAATGAAGGTTCACCCCTCCACCTT. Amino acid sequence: CASSLGNEGSPLHL.

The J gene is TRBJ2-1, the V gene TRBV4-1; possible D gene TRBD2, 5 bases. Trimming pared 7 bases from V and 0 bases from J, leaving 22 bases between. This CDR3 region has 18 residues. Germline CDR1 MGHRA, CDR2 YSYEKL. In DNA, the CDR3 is TGCGCCAGCAAATCTAGCTATCTTCGTAATGCCTCCTACAATGAGCAGTTCTTC. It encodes CASKSSYLRNASYNEQFF.

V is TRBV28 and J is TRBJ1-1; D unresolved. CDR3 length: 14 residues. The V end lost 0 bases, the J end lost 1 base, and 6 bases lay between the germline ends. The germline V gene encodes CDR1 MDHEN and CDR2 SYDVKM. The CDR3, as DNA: TGTGCCAGCAGTTTATGGTCGAGGAACACTGAAGCTTTCTTT. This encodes CASSLWSRNTEAFF.

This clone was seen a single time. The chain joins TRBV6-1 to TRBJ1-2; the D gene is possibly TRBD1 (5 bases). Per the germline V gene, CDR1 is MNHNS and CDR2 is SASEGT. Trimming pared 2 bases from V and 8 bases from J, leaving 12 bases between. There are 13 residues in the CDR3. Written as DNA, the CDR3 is TGTGCCAGCAGTGAACAGGGAGTAGTAGGCTACACCTTC. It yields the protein CASSEQGVVGYTF.

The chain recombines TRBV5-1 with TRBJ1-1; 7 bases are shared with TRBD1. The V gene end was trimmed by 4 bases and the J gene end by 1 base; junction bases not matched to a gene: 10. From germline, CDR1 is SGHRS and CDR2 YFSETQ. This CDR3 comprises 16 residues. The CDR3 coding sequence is TGCGCCAGCAGCCTGCCGCAGGACAGGAGGAACACTGAAGCTTTCTTT. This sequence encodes CASSLPQDRRNTEAFF.

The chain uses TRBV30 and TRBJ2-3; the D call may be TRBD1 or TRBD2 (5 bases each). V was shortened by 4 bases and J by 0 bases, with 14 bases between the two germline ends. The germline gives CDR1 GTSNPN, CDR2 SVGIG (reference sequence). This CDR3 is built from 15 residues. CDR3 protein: CAWKTGGTSTDTQYF. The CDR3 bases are TGTGCCTGGAAAACGGGTGGGACCAGCACAGATACGCAGTATTTT. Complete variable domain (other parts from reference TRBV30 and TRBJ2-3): SQTIHQWPATLVQPVGSPLSLECTVEGTSNPNLYWYRQAAGRGLQLLFYSVGIGQISSEVPQNLSASRPQDRQFILSSKKLLLSDSGFYLCAWKTGGTSTDTQYFGPGTRLTVL.

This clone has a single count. In DNA form, the CDR3 reads TGCGCCAGCAGCCCCCCCGCTAGCACAGATACGCAGTATTTT. This sequence encodes CASSPPASTDTQYF. The chain combines TRBV5-1 with TRBJ2-3; D is unresolved. Germline loops: CDR1 SGHRS, CDR2 YFSETQ. Between the trimmed V and J ends, which lost 4 bases and 0 bases, there was a span of 9 bases. There are 14 residues in the CDR3.

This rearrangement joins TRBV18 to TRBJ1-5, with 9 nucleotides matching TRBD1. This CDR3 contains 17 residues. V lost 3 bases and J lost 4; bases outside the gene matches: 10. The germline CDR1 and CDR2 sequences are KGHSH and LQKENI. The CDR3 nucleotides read TGTGCCAGCTCACCGCCCGGCTGGGACAGGGATAATCAGCCCCAGCATTTT. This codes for CASSPPGWDRDNQPQHF.

The CDR3 is CAWSADSSEAFF. The CDR3 DNA reads TGTGCCTGGAGTGCAGACTCTAGTGAAGCTTTCTTT. The rearrangement joins TRBV30 to TRBJ1-1; the D is unclear. With 1 base removed from V and 7 bases from J, the gap between germline ends came to 10 bases. The germline V gene has CDR1 GTSNPN and CDR2 SVGIG (reference sequence). The CDR3 covers 12 residues.

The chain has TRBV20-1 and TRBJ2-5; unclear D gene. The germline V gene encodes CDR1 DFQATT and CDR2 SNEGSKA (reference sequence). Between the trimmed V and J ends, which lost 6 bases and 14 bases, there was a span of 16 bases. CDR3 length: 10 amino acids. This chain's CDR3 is CSAAPTPSYF. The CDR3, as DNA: TGCAGTGCCGCCCCTACCCCCTCCTACTTC.

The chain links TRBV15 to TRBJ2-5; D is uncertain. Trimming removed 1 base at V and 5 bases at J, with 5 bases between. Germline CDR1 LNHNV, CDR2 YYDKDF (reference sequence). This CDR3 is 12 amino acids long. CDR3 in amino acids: CATSRVGETQYF. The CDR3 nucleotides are TGTGCCACCAGCAGAGTGGGGGAGACCCAGTACTTC.

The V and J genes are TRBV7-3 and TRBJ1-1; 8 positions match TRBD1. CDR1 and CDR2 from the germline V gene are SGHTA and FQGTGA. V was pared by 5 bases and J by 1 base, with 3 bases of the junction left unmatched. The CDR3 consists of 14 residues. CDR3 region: CASSPGQANTEAFF. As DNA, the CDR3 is TGTGCCAGCAGCCCGGGACAGGCGAACACTGAAGCTTTCTTT.

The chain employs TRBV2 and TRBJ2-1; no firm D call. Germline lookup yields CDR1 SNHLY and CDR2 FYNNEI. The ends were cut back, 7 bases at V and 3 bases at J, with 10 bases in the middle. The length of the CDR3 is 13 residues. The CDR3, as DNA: TGTGCCAGCACCTACCAAGGCTACAATGAGCAGTTCTTC. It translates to CASTYQGYNEQFF.

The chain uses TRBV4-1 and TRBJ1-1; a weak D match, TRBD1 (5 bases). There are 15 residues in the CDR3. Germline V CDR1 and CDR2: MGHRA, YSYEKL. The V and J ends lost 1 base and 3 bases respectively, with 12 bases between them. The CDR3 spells CASSQVGRADTEAFF. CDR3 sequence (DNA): TGCGCCAGCAGCCAAGTGGGCAGGGCCGACACTGAAGCTTTCTTT.